The 27 T cell receptor beta chains listed next were all sequenced from one sample in a study of T cell changes during pregnancy in multiple sclerosis. Assay: immunoSEQ multiplex PCR; the TCRdb copy retains only in-frame clones and omits some. The table records approximately 80,000 clones, about 91% of them present only once. This specimen was PBMCs, taken in the first trimester of pregnancy. The receptors shown here come from a female donor in good health, serving as a control in a pregnancy study. Some clones in this sample may be carry-over from other donors' samples.

This clone was observed once. Here the CDR3 DNA reads TGTGCCAGCAGCTTACAGGGACAGGGCATTCAGTACTTC. It translates to CASSLQGQGIQYF. The chain recombines TRBV7-2 with TRBJ2-4; 9 bases line up with TRBD1. CDR1 SGHTA and CDR2 FQGNSA come from the germline V gene. The CDR3 runs to 13 residues. Trimming removed 2 bases from V and 9 bases from J; junction bases left unmatched: 2. Filled out from reference TRBV7-2 and TRBJ2-4, the complete variable domain reads GAGVSQSPSNKVTEKGKDVELRCDPISGHTALYWYRQSLGQGLEFLIYFQGNSAPDKSGLPSDRFSAERTGGSVSTLTIQRTQQEDSAVYLCASSLQGQGIQYFGAGTRLSVL.

V usage is TRBV2 and J usage is TRBJ2-1; no firm D call. The CDR3 consists of 13 residues. Germline V gene data show CDR1 as SNHLY and CDR2 as FYNNEI. Trimming took 2 bases from V and 4 from J, leaving 6 bases between them. The CDR3 nucleotides read TGTGCCAGCAGTGAACCTACTTACAATGAGCAGTTCTTC. Its protein product is CASSEPTYNEQFF. The complete variable domain, with remaining parts taken from reference TRBV2 and TRBJ2-1, reads EPEVTQTPSHQVTQMGQEVILRCVPISNHLYFYWYRQILGQKVEFLVSFYNNEISEKSEIFDDQFSVERPDGSNFTLKIRSTKLEDSAMYFCASSEPTYNEQFFGPGTRLTVL.

The genes are TRBV13 and TRBJ2-7, with a weak D call TRBD2 (7 bases). Per the germline V gene, CDR1 is PRHDT and CDR2 is FYEKMQ (reference sequence). This CDR3 has 15 amino acids. The V end was cut by 5 bases, the J end by 0 bases, with 14 bases between. Here the CDR3 DNA reads TGTGCCAGCAGCCACGAGGGGGGGGTCTCCTACGAGCAGTACTTC. The encoded protein is CASSHEGGVSYEQYF.

The sample holds one count of this clone. The chain couples TRBV27 to TRBJ2-7, with 9 bases lining up with TRBD1. V lost 6 bases to trimming and J lost 4 bases; unmatched junction nucleotides: 1. Germline loops: CDR1 MNHEY, CDR2 SMNVEV (reference sequence). CDR3 length: 12 residues. This CDR3 reads CASRDRGYEQYF. The CDR3 DNA is TGTGCCAGCAGGGACAGGGGATACGAGCAGTACTTC.

This clone was observed a single time. The rearrangement uses TRBV10-3 and TRBJ2-7; 11 nucleotides match TRBD2. CDR1 is ENHRY and CDR2 is SYGVKD in the germline V gene. Trimming at V came to 9 bases and at J to 5 bases, leaving 15 bases not matched to a gene. This CDR3 comprises 16 residues. The CDR3 here is CAMRQSVLAGVHEQYF. CDR3 DNA: TGTGCCATGCGCCAGAGTGTACTAGCGGGGGTTCACGAGCAGTACTTC.

The chain recombines TRBV18 with TRBJ2-7; the D gene is possibly TRBD2 (5 bases). Germline V gene lookup returns CDR1 KGHSH and CDR2 LQKENI. Trimming shortened V by 0 bases and J by 3 bases, and 12 bases separated the two germline ends. This CDR3 region has 15 residues. Here the CDR3 reads CASSPPTTNLYEQYF. CDR3 nucleotides: TGTGCCAGCTCACCACCGACGACTAACCTCTACGAGCAGTACTTC.

This chain uses TRBV5-1 with TRBJ2-7; TRBD1 might be the D (8 bases). V shed 4 bases and J shed 2 bases, with 16 bases lying between them. This CDR3 has 15 amino acids. Germline V gene data show CDR1 as SGHRS and CDR2 as YFSETQ. In nucleotides, the CDR3 is TGCGCCAGCAGCCCCATAACAGGGGGGGCCTACGAGCAGTACTTC. This translates into CASSPITGGAYEQYF.

The chain is built from TRBV4-2 and TRBJ2-1, with 11 bases lining up with TRBD2. There are 17 residues in the CDR3. Germline values: CDR1 LGHNA, CDR2 YNFKEQ. V gave up 1 base and J gave up 3 bases; unmatched junction bases: 5. The CDR3 DNA reads as TGTGCCAGCAGCCAAGCTGAGGGACTAGCGGACTACAATGAGCAGTTCTTC. Translating it yields CASSQAEGLADYNEQFF.

V gene TRBV28 combines with J gene TRBJ2-5; TRBD2 matches 8 bases. CDR1 MDHEN and CDR2 SYDVKM come from the germline V gene. The V gene end was trimmed by 4 bases and the J gene end by 4 bases; junction bases not matched to a gene: 14. The CDR3 runs to 17 residues. This CDR3 is CASSSGLAGFRGETQYF. CDR3 nucleotides: TGTGCCAGCAGTTCTGGGTTAGCGGGGTTCCGGGGAGAGACCCAGTACTTC.

The J gene is TRBJ1-4, the V gene TRBV28; the D is unclear. This CDR3 comprises 13 residues. Trimming removed 6 bases at V and 5 bases at J, with 10 bases between. Germline values: CDR1 MDHEN, CDR2 SYDVKM. The CDR3 sequence is CASRDAGNEKLFF. The CDR3 DNA reads TGTGCCAGCAGGGACGCGGGGAATGAAAAACTGTTTTTT.

The rearrangement links TRBV29-1 to TRBJ2-7; 7 bases are shared with TRBD1. The CDR3 has 12 residues. Germline CDR1 and CDR2: SQVTM and ANQGSEA. Trimming removed 4 bases from V and 1 base from J; junction bases left unmatched: 1. DNA for the CDR3: TGCAGCGTTGTGGACAGGTCCTACGAGCAGTACTTC. This gives the protein CSVVDRSYEQYF.

The chain has TRBV6-1 and TRBJ1-1, with D hard to call. The CDR3 totals 13 residues. Per the germline V gene, CDR1 is MNHNS and CDR2 is SASEGT. Deletions cut 11 bases from V and 1 base from J, with 14 bases between. The CDR3 DNA sequence: TGTGCCTGTTCACTAGGCGAGAACACTGAAGCTTTCTTT. It yields the protein CACSLGENTEAFF.

This chain joins TRBV5-4 and TRBJ2-3; the match to TRBD2 covers 9 bases. There are 19 residues in the CDR3. The V and J ends lost 1 base and 1 base, in that order; junction bases with no gene match: 13. Germline values: CDR1 SGHNT, CDR2 YYREEE (reference sequence). CDR3 sequence: CASSLPLGGRAFGTDTQYF. CDR3 nucleotide sequence: TGTGCCAGCAGCTTGCCCCTCGGCGGGAGGGCCTTTGGCACAGATACGCAGTATTTT.

The chain employs TRBV28 and TRBJ2-7; TRBD1 aligns across 9 bases. This CDR3 region has 15 residues. Germline CDR1 is MDHEN and CDR2 is SYDVKM. With V trimmed by 5 bases and J by 4 bases, 9 bases remained unmatched. CDR3 loop: CASSIPGTGSYEQYF. CDR3 DNA: TGTGCCAGCAGTATACCCGGGACAGGGTCTTACGAGCAGTACTTC.

The chain carries TRBV7-7 and TRBJ2-1; 7 positions agree with TRBD1. Germline V gene sequence: CDR1 SSHAT, CDR2 FNYEAQ (reference sequence). Trimming took 5 bases from V and 5 from J; bases not matched to a gene: 3. The CDR3 has 13 residues. CDR3 sequence: CASSPGQNNEQFF. The DNA of the CDR3 is TGTGCCAGCAGCCCGGGACAGAACAATGAGCAGTTCTTC.

V usage is TRBV5-6 and J usage is TRBJ2-7; tentative D call: TRBD1 (6 bases). Germline lookup yields CDR1 SGHDT and CDR2 YYEEEE. The CDR3 is 15 residues long. V shed 4 bases and J shed 7 bases, with 21 bases lying between them. CDR3: CASSLPGTQVEEQYF. The CDR3 nucleotides read TGTGCCAGCAGCCTCCCCGGGACACAGGTTGAGGAGCAGTACTTC.

This chain connects TRBV7-2 to TRBJ2-2, with 9 bases aligning to TRBD1. Germline CDR1 reads SGHTA; CDR2 reads FQGNSA. J lost 3 bases, V lost 1 base, and 3 bases had no gene match. The CDR3 has 16 amino acids. The CDR3 nucleotides are TGTGCCAGCAGCTTAGTAGGGACAGGGTACACCGGGGAGCTGTTTTTT. As protein: CASSLVGTGYTGELFF.

CDR3 sequence: CASSEAPPGGGETQYF. The CDR3 DNA reads as TGTGCCAGCAGTGAAGCTCCCCCGGGGGGAGGAGAGACCCAGTACTTC. This chain uses TRBV6-1 with TRBJ2-5; 7 nucleotides line up with TRBD2. This CDR3 is 16 amino acids long. Germline V CDR1 and CDR2: MNHNS, SASEGT. J gave up 4 bases and V 0 bases, and 8 bases lay outside the gene matches.

This chain connects TRBV28 to TRBJ1-6, with TRBD1 identical over 10 bases. J was trimmed by 3 bases and V by 2 bases; bases with no gene match: 7. The CDR3 length is 18 residues. CDR1 is MDHEN and CDR2 is SYDVKM in the germline V gene. The CDR3 spells CASSLGQGGPVYNSPLHF. DNA for the CDR3: TGTGCCAGCAGTTTAGGACAGGGGGGTCCCGTCTATAATTCACCCCTCCACTTT. Based on the CDR3 plus reference TRBV28 and TRBJ1-6, the full variable domain is DVKVTQSSRYLVKRTGEKVFLECVQDMDHENMFWYRQDPGLGLRLIYFSYDVKMKEKGDIPEGYSVSREKKERFSLILESASTNQTSMYLCASSLGQGGPVYNSPLHFGNGTRLTVT.

This sequence joins TRBV6-1 and TRBJ2-1, with a tentative D call TRBD2 (7 bases). V dropped 2 bases and J dropped 8 bases, with 13 bases sitting between them. This CDR3 has 14 residues. Germline CDR1 is MNHNS and CDR2 is SASEGT. The CDR3 DNA reads as TGTGCCAGCAGTGAACAAGGGGGGGACGATGAGCAGTTCTTC. This gives the protein CASSEQGGDDEQFF.

The chain employs TRBV2 and TRBJ1-5, with D perhaps matching TRBD1 (5 bases). Germline CDR1 and CDR2: SNHLY and FYNNEI. CDR3 length: 15 amino acids. Between the trimmed V and J ends, which lost 7 bases and 0 bases, there was a span of 13 bases. The CDR3 region has the DNA TGTGCCAGCACCGACGACAGATATAGCAATCAGCCCCAGCATTTT. Translated, it gives CASTDDRYSNQPQHF. The full variable domain, in which reference TRBV2 and TRBJ1-5 provide the parts outside the CDR3, is EPEVTQTPSHQVTQMGQEVILRCVPISNHLYFYWYRQILGQKVEFLVSFYNNEISEKSEIFDDQFSVERPDGSNFTLKIRSTKLEDSAMYFCASTDDRYSNQPQHFGDGTRLSIL.

The rearrangement uses TRBV27 and TRBJ1-6; 10 positions agree with TRBD1. Germline V gene sequence: CDR1 MNHEY, CDR2 SMNVEV (reference sequence). V lost 6 bases, J lost 1 base, and 3 bases stayed unmatched. The CDR3 sequence is 16 residues long. CDR3 nucleotides: TGTGCCAGCAGGAGGACAGGGGGATCCTATAATTCACCCCTCCACTTT. This sequence encodes CASRRTGGSYNSPLHF.

The chain recombines TRBV27 with TRBJ2-2; D possibly corresponds to TRBD2 (5 bases). CDR1 MNHEY and CDR2 SMNVEV come from the germline V gene (reference sequence). The CDR3 contains 15 residues. With 3 bases removed from V and 0 bases from J, the gap between germline ends came to 8 bases. CDR3 sequence (DNA): TGTGCCAGCAGTTTCTCCGGGACGAACACCGGGGAGCTGTTTTTT. This sequence encodes CASSFSGTNTGELFF.

The CDR3 region is CASSLIPATTGSDEQYF. The CDR3 DNA reads as TGTGCCAGCAGTTTAATCCCCGCTACGACCGGGAGTGACGAGCAGTACTTC. The gene calls are TRBV27 and TRBJ2-7; D perhaps matches TRBD2 (6 bases). CDR1 and CDR2 from the germline V gene are MNHEY and SMNVEV (reference sequence). Trimming stripped 2 bases from V and 5 bases from J, with 22 bases between. The CDR3 totals 17 residues.

This chain uses TRBV2 with TRBJ2-1; 7 bases line up with TRBD2. Losses at the gene ends were 6 bases for V and 6 bases for J; bases not matched to a gene: 14. The CDR3 loop spans 16 amino acids. Germline CDR1 and CDR2: SNHLY and FYNNEI. CDR3 in DNA: TGTGCCAGCAGCTACCCTAGCGGCCCTAAAGCCAATGAGCAGTTCTTC. Amino acids: CASSYPSGPKANEQFF.

The chain links TRBV10-3 to TRBJ2-5; TRBD2 matches at 7 bases. Germline values: CDR1 ENHRY, CDR2 SYGVKD. Trimming at V came to 2 bases and at J to 5 bases, leaving 5 bases not matched to a gene. The CDR3 is made up of 14 amino acids. The CDR3 coding sequence is TGTGCCATCAGTGAGCGGGAGGATGGGGAGACCCAGTACTTC. Translation: CAISEREDGETQYF.

This chain uses TRBV7-6 with TRBJ1-6; 8 positions agree with TRBD1. Unmatched junction bases numbered 6, after V lost 5 bases and J lost 9 bases. Germline-derived CDR1 and CDR2 are SGHVS and FNYEAQ. The CDR3 totals 14 residues. CDR3 sequence: CASSPQGASSPLHF. The CDR3 DNA reads TGTGCCAGCAGCCCTCAGGGGGCAAGTTCACCCCTCCACTTT.